What follows are 17 T cell receptor beta chains derived from one specimen sequenced in a study of cytomegalovirus exposure and HLA in healthy donors. The primer mix had 60 Vbeta and 13 Jbeta primers. The assay was immunoSEQ multiplex PCR, and TCRdb's table has in-frame clones only and misses some. The table includes 90,000 to 150,000 clones, around 79% detected once. The sequenced material came from PBMCs. Every receptor here comes from a woman aged 25 to 39 in good health and CMV-seropositive.

The chain uses TRBV7-8 and TRBJ1-3; D possibly corresponds to TRBD1 (6 bases). V lost 3 bases, J lost 0 bases, and 12 bases lay in between. The CDR3 contains 16 residues. Germline V CDR1 and CDR2: SGHVS, FQNEAQ. CDR3 sequence: CASSLTGSSSGNTIYF. DNA for the CDR3: TGTGCCAGCAGCTTGACAGGCAGCAGCTCTGGAAACACCATATATTTT.

The rearrangement uses TRBV2 and TRBJ2-2; a weak D match, TRBD1 (5 bases). The germline gives CDR1 SNHLY, CDR2 FYNNEI. Trimming took off 6 bases at V and 5 bases at J, with 13 bases between the two ends. There are 14 residues in the CDR3. The CDR3 region is CASSRAQGTGELFF. The DNA of the CDR3 is TGTGCCAGCAGCCGCGCGCAGGGAACCGGGGAGCTGTTTTTT.

The chain links TRBV18 to TRBJ2-1, with 9 bases identical to TRBD1. Looked up from germline, CDR1 is KGHSH and CDR2 is LQKENI. The ends lost 0 bases at V and 5 bases at J; junction bases unmatched: 8. CDR3 length: 17 residues. Here the CDR3 DNA reads TGTGCCAGCTCACCACCGCGGGGACAGGGTGCCGACAATGAGCAGTTCTTC. Translation gives CASSPPRGQGADNEQFF.

The CDR3 loop reads CASSQPLPGQGKINSPLHF. CDR3 DNA: TGCGCCAGCAGCCAACCGCTACCGGGACAGGGGAAGATAAACTCACCCCTCCACTTT. The chain recombines TRBV4-1 with TRBJ1-6, with TRBD1 matching 10 bases. Germline V gene data show CDR1 as MGHRA and CDR2 as YSYEKL. The CDR3 contains 19 residues. After removal of 2 bases from V and 10 bases from J, the junction contained 17 bases not matched to a gene.

The chain uses TRBV19 and TRBJ2-2; possible D gene TRBD1, 6 bases. The germline V gene encodes CDR1 LNHDA and CDR2 SQIVND (reference sequence). V was shortened by 7 bases and J by 6 bases, with 24 bases between the two germline ends. There are 17 residues in the CDR3. The CDR3 sequence: CASTETFGTSIPGELFF. CDR3 in DNA: TGTGCCAGTACCGAAACGTTCGGGACAAGCATCCCCGGGGAGCTGTTTTTT.

This clone was counted only a few times. The chain links TRBV7-8 to TRBJ2-1; a possible D gene is TRBD2 (6 bases). The CDR3 has 13 residues. V lost 5 bases, J lost 7 bases, and 12 bases lay in between. Germline V lookup: CDR1 SGHVS, CDR2 FQNEAQ. The CDR3, as DNA: TGTGCCAGCAGCCCGTCCGGGGGAAATGAGCAGTTCTTC. Protein sequence: CASSPSGGNEQFF.

The chain joins TRBV18 to TRBJ2-2; D is unclear. CDR1 and CDR2 (germline): KGHSH, LQKENI. The CDR3 loop spans 14 amino acids. Trimming left V 3 bases short and J 6 bases short, with 11 bases between. The CDR3 DNA reads as TGTGCCAGCTCACCTCAGTGGGCTCCCGGGGAGCTGTTTTTT. Amino acid sequence: CASSPQWAPGELFF.

This sequence joins TRBV1 and TRBJ2-7; the DNA was not used to check the table's D call, TRBD2. TRBV1 is labeled a pseudogene. The CDR3 length is 20 residues. CDR3 DNA: TGCACCAGCAGCCAAAGGCGGGGGGGCCCCGTCTGGGTACGTACCTACGAGCAGTACTTC. It is translated as CTSSQRRGGPVWVRTYEQYF.

CDR3: CASSAWTSGLQETQYF. In nucleotides, the CDR3 is TGCGCCAGCAGTGCCTGGACTAGCGGTCTTCAAGAGACCCAGTACTTC. The chain is built from TRBV10-2 and TRBJ2-5; 10 nucleotides align to TRBD2. V shed 4 bases, J shed 2 bases, and the junction held 7 bases outside the gene matches. The germline V gene has CDR1 WSHSY and CDR2 SAAADI. The CDR3 totals 16 residues.

V is TRBV5-4 and J is TRBJ2-7; TRBD2 matches at 8 bases. Trimming removed 4 bases from V and 3 bases from J; junction bases left unmatched: 9. The germline CDR1 and CDR2 sequences are SGHNT and YYREEE (reference sequence). The CDR3 covers 15 residues. CDR3: CASSPGGRGIYEQYF. Here the CDR3 DNA reads TGTGCCAGCAGCCCGGGGGGGCGGGGAATCTACGAGCAGTACTTC.

This clone showed up just a few times. The gene calls are TRBV4-1 and TRBJ2-2, with 14 bases matching TRBD2. This CDR3 comprises 16 residues. The germline V gene encodes CDR1 MGHRA and CDR2 YSYEKL. With V trimmed by 8 bases and J by 1 base, 3 bases remained unmatched. This CDR3 reads CASSGLAGVNTGELFF. The CDR3 DNA reads TGCGCCAGCTCGGGACTAGCGGGGGTGAACACCGGGGAGCTGTTTTTT.

This rearrangement joins TRBV6-5 to TRBJ2-1, with D possibly matching TRBD2 (6 bases). This CDR3 contains 15 residues. V was clipped by 6 bases and J by 2 bases, with 14 bases between them. Germline CDR1 and CDR2: MNHEY and SVGAGI. This chain's CDR3 is CASRTGTSTYNEQFF. For the CDR3, the DNA is TGTGCCAGCAGAACCGGGACTTCAACCTACAATGAGCAGTTCTTC.

V is TRBV28 and J is TRBJ2-7; 10 bases are shared with TRBD1. Losses at the gene ends were 5 bases for V and 6 bases for J; bases not matched to a gene: 13. Germline lookup yields CDR1 MDHEN and CDR2 SYDVKM. The length of the CDR3 is 16 residues. CDR3 sequence reads: CASSARRTGGRCEQYF. The DNA of the CDR3 is TGTGCCAGCAGTGCTCGCCGGACAGGGGGTAGGTGCGAGCAGTACTTC. The whole variable domain, remainder taken from reference TRBV28 and TRBJ2-7, is DVKVTQSSRYLVKRTGEKVFLECVQDMDHENMFWYRQDPGLGLRLIYFSYDVKMKEKGDIPEGYSVSREKKERFSLILESASTNQTSMYLCASSARRTGGRCEQYFGPGTRLTVT.

This chain connects TRBV15 to TRBJ2-3; the D is unclear. This CDR3 has 12 amino acids. Germline CDR1 is LNHNV and CDR2 is YYDKDF (reference sequence). V gave up 0 bases and J gave up 5 bases, with 3 bases separating them. The DNA of the CDR3 is TGTGCCACCAGCAGAGATAAAGATACGCAGTATTTT. It codes for CATSRDKDTQYF.

The chain links TRBV10-3 to TRBJ1-1; no clear D gene. Germline V gene lookup returns CDR1 ENHRY and CDR2 SYGVKD. With 4 bases removed from V and 4 bases from J, the gap between germline ends came to 13 bases. The CDR3 has 14 amino acids. CDR3 in amino acids: CAISGPGVGTEAFF. The DNA of the CDR3 is TGTGCCATCAGTGGGCCCGGGGTTGGCACTGAAGCTTTCTTT.

The chain combines TRBV5-4 with TRBJ2-1; D might be TRBD2 (7 bases). This CDR3 is 18 amino acids long. V shed 4 bases and J shed 4 bases, with 24 bases lying between them. Germline V gives CDR1 SGHNT, CDR2 YYREEE (reference sequence). The DNA for the CDR3 is TGTGCCAGCAGCCGGGGGTTCGGGGCGGGGGCGGAGTACAATGAGCAGTTCTTC. Its translation is CASSRGFGAGAEYNEQFF.

The gene calls are TRBV5-1 and TRBJ1-4; possibly TRBD1 for D (5 bases). There are 16 residues in the CDR3. Trimming removed 4 bases at V and 1 base at J, with 14 bases between. The germline V gene has CDR1 SGHRS and CDR2 YFSETQ. The CDR3 spells CASSMIPGKTNEKLFF. The CDR3 DNA reads as TGCGCCAGCAGCATGATACCAGGGAAAACTAATGAAAAACTGTTTTTT. Filled out from reference TRBV5-1 and TRBJ1-4, the complete variable domain reads KAGVTQTPRYLIKTRGQQVTLSCSPISGHRSVSWYQQTPGQGLQFLFEYFSETQRNKGNFPGRFSGRQFSNSRSEMNVSTLELGDSALYLCASSMIPGKTNEKLFFGSGTQLSVL.